The present T cell receptor beta chain was sequenced within a study of T cells in Graves' hyperthyroidism and ophthalmopathy. This clonotype has at least ten counts. The source material, RNA transcripts, was used to amplify TCR beta CDR3 regions. When the TCR CDR3 underwent first-round RT-PCR, the HTBI primer set was used. TCRdb re-derived calls from the multiplex PCR reads in MiXCR, one entry per CDR3 protein. The sample contains under 400,000 distinct CDR3 sequences, about 15% of which appear only once. V was clipped by 6 bases and J by 3 bases, with 9 bases between them. Germline V gives CDR1 MNHEY, CDR2 SMNVEV (reference sequence). The CDR3 runs to 14 residues.

The rearrangement links TRBV27 to TRBJ1-6; D is undetermined. The sequence derives from a woman in her sixties with Graves' hyperthyroidism. The specimen was blood. Here the CDR3 DNA reads TGTGCCAGCAGGACGGGTTACTATAATTCACCCCTCCACTTT. Translated: CASRTGYYNSPLHF.